This TCR beta chain was captured in a study of blood T cell repertoires in COVID-19. Across the study: Samples of COVID-19 (acute and convalescent) were obtained from the United States, Italy and Spain.

V shed 4 bases, J shed 6 bases, and the junction held 5 bases outside the gene matches. Germline-derived CDR1 and CDR2 are SGHVS and FNYEAQ. The CDR3 sequence is 13 residues long. The method was immunoSEQ multiplex PCR; TCRdb's version includes in-frame clones alone and lacks a portion of them. The table shows 100,000 to 150,000 clones, with 86% occurring only once. The source is a human donor in a cohort sampled during active COVID-19. The chain links TRBV7-6 to TRBJ2-7; 8 nucleotides match TRBD2. Sequencing was carried out using peripheral blood. The CDR3 spells CASSWSGGREQYF. The CDR3 DNA follows: TGTGCCAGCAGCTGGAGCGGGGGTCGCGAGCAGTACTTC.